This T cell receptor (beta chain) was found in a study of identical twins. This clonotype was found a few times. Its antigen is not identified. TCRdb analysed the 5' RACE reads with MiXCR anew, one entry per CDR3 protein. The sample shows 500,000 or so distinct CDR3 sequences, 14% of them seen only once. Study-wide points: Conclusions rested on cross-sectional statistics rather than following the same donors.

A further study also used this sample, focusing on yellow fever vaccine responses in identical twins.

Sequencing was carried out using CD4+ T cells sorted from blood. The origin of this receptor is a woman aged 18-30 years in good health.

CDR3: CASSGSSGETQYF. The CDR3 nucleotides are TGCGCCAGCAGCGGGTCTAGCGGTGAGACCCAGTACTTC. The chain has TRBV5-1 and TRBJ2-5, with 7 nucleotides matching TRBD2. CDR1 is SGHRS and CDR2 is YFSETQ in the germline V gene. After removal of 4 bases from V and 5 bases from J, the junction contained 5 bases not matched to a gene. The CDR3 runs 13 residues.